A selection of T cell receptor beta chains follows, all from one sample in a study of cytomegalovirus exposure and HLA in healthy donors. The protocol was immunoSEQ multiplex PCR, while the TCRdb copy is restricted to in-frame clones and leaves out a portion. Of approximately 100,000 clones in the sample, about four fifths are singletons; the top ten hold approximately 1.5%. The sequencing sample was made of PBMCs. The origin of the receptors is a man in his forties or fifties in good health and CMV-seronegative. The CDR3 runs from the conserved cysteine through the conserved F or W. D genes are given only for firm matches. Not all rows give a size; the values are once, few, many and, for expanded clones, a class.

TRBV11-2	TRBD1	NA	TRBJ1-6	CASRAWGTGGGKSPLHF	TGTGCCAGCAGGGCTTGGGGGACAGGGGGCGGAAAATCACCCCTCCACTTT
TRBV4-2	NA	NA	TRBJ2-3	CASSQEWRGATDTQYF	TGTGCCAGCAGCCAAGAATGGCGGGGAGCTACAGATACGCAGTATTTT
TRBV5-1	NA	few	TRBJ2-5	CASSLGRAQETQYF	TGCGCCAGCAGCTTGGGGAGGGCCCAAGAGACCCAGTACTTC
TRBV6-5	NA	NA	TRBJ1-2	CASSYRVLGVGGYTF	TGTGCCAGCAGTTACCGGGTGTTAGGGGTGGGGGGCTACACCTTC
TRBV9	TRBD2	once	TRBJ2-3	CASSPGLAGGADTQYF	TGTGCCAGCAGCCCCGGACTAGCAGGCGGTGCAGATACGCAGTATTTT
TRBV6-1	NA	few	TRBJ1-1	CASSEASGDWTEAFF	TGTGCCAGCAGTGAAGCCTCCGGGGATTGGACTGAAGCTTTCTTT
TRBV14	TRBD1	NA	TRBJ2-7	CASSTEFGTVDEQYF	TGTGCCAGCAGCACGGAATTCGGGACAGTGGACGAGCAGTACTTC
TRBV7-2	TRBD1	NA	TRBJ2-5	CASSSTGQRETQYF	TGTGCCAGCAGCTCGACGGGACAGAGAGAGACCCAGTACTTC
TRBV5-1	TRBD2	NA	TRBJ2-3	CASSLGLAGVTDTQYF	TGCGCCAGCAGCTTGGGTCTAGCGGGAGTCACAGATACGCAGTATTTT
TRBV7-6	NA	NA	TRBJ2-5	CASSLLLWTEETQYF	TGTGCCAGCAGCTTATTGTTATGGACAGAAGAGACCCAGTACTTC
TRBV2	TRBD2	NA	TRBJ2-1	CASSRGGTYNEQFF	TGTGCCAGCTCACGCGGGGGGACCTATAATGAGCAGTTCTTC
TRBV19	TRBD2	NA	TRBJ2-5	CASSIGPTSGETQYF	TGTGCCAGTAGTATCGGGCCGACTAGCGGAGAGACCCAGTACTTC
TRBV6-5	NA	NA	TRBJ1-3	CASIDTSSGNTIYF	TGTGCCAGCATAGACACCAGCTCTGGAAACACCATATATTTT
TRBV6-1	NA	few	TRBJ1-5	CASSEVTARPQHF	TGTGCCAGCAGTGAGGTGACAGCGAGGCCCCAGCATTTT
TRBV30	NA	few	TRBJ1-2	CAWSRSGDGYTF	TGTGCCTGGAGCCGATCAGGGGATGGCTACACCTTC
TRBV27	TRBD1	NA	TRBJ1-2	CASSPTGANYGYTF	TGTGCCAGCAGTCCCACAGGGGCTAACTATGGCTACACCTTC
TRBV4-2	NA	NA	TRBJ2-7	CASSQEGGKQYF	TGTGCCAGCAGCCAAGAAGGGGGAAAGCAGTACTTC
TRBV28	NA	NA	TRBJ2-7	CASRPPLPSAYEQYF	TGTGCCAGCAGACCACCGCTCCCAAGCGCCTACGAGCAGTACTTC
TRBV5-1	TRBD2	NA	TRBJ2-1	CASTAGTSYNEQFF	TGCGCCAGCACAGCGGGGACCTCCTACAATGAGCAGTTCTTC
TRBV6-5	TRBD1	NA	TRBJ2-3	CASSLIGTGRADTQYF	TGTGCCAGCAGTTTGATCGGGACAGGGCGCGCAGATACGCAGTATTTT
TRBV28	NA	once	TRBJ2-2	CASSDLAQDTGELFF	TGTGCCAGCAGTGATTTGGCACAGGACACCGGGGAGCTGTTTTTT
TRBV7-2	NA	NA	TRBJ2-3	CASSLDADTSTDTQYF	TGTGCCAGCAGCTTAGACGCGGATACTAGCACAGATACGCAGTATTTT
TRBV29-1	NA	NA	TRBJ2-5	CSVDYQGLETQYF	TGCAGCGTTGATTATCAGGGGCTGGAGACCCAGTACTTC
TRBV5-5	NA	many	TRBJ1-1	CASSLGLEGEAFF	TGTGCCAGCAGCTTGGGGCTAGAAGGTGAAGCTTTCTTT
TRBV27	NA	NA	TRBJ1-2	CASSPKGSGWGYTF	TGTGCCAGCAGCCCCAAGGGGTCAGGGTGGGGCTACACCTTC
TRBV2	NA	NA	TRBJ2-3	CASSETSTSDTQYF	TGTGCCAGCAGTGAGACTAGTACCTCAGATACGCAGTATTTT
TRBV5-1	TRBD2	NA	TRBJ2-1	CASSLFGTSEGEQFF	TGCGCCAGCAGCTTGTTTGGGACTAGCGAGGGTGAGCAGTTCTTC
TRBV4-1	TRBD1	NA	TRBJ1-1	CASSQDSWAGGSTEAFF	TGCGCCAGCAGCCAAGATAGTTGGGCAGGGGGCTCCACTGAAGCTTTCTTT
TRBV4-1	NA	NA	TRBJ1-1	CASSQSLANTEAFF	TGCGCCAGCAGCCAATCGCTGGCGAACACTGAAGCTTTCTTT
TRBV19	NA	NA	TRBJ1-1	CASKLSQGRRSTEAFF	TGTGCCAGTAAGTTGTCTCAGGGGCGCAGGTCAACTGAAGCTTTCTTT
TRBV30	TRBD1	NA	TRBJ1-6	CAWSDPRQGYNSPLHF	TGTGCCTGGAGTGACCCGAGACAGGGCTATAATTCACCCCTCCACTTT
TRBV1	NA	NA	TRBJ1-1	CTSSQEGVGRTEAFF	TGCACCAGCAGCCAAGAAGGGGTGGGGAGGACTGAAGCTTTCTTT
TRBV5-1	NA	NA	TRBJ1-2	CASTPGGDLGYTF	TGCGCCAGCACCCCGGGGGGCGATCTGGGCTACACCTTC
TRBV19	TRBD1	NA	TRBJ1-4	CASRTGQNEKLFF	TGTGCCAGTAGGACAGGGCAGAATGAAAAACTGTTTTTT
TRBV5-1	NA	NA	TRBJ2-1	CASSSQGWHNEQFF	TGCGCCAGCAGCTCGCAGGGTTGGCACAATGAGCAGTTCTTC
TRBV4-2	NA	NA	TRBJ1-5	CASTRTADSNQPQHF	TGTGCCAGCACTCGAACAGCGGATAGCAATCAGCCCCAGCATTTT
TRBV19	NA	NA	TRBJ1-3	CATRSGNTIYF	TGTGCCACGCGCTCTGGAAACACCATATATTTT
TRBV18	TRBD1	NA	TRBJ1-4	CASSPGQGWHEKLFF	TGTGCCAGCTCACCTGGACAGGGTTGGCATGAAAAACTGTTTTTT
TRBV4-3	TRBD1	NA	TRBJ1-6	CASSLGGTSPLHF	TGCGCCAGCAGCCTAGGGGGCACATCACCCCTCCACTTT
TRBV5-6	NA	NA	TRBJ2-3	CASSLPYKDTQYF	TGTGCCAGCAGCTTGCCGTACAAGGATACGCAGTATTTT
TRBV5-1	NA	NA	TRBJ1-1	CASSFGEGRTEAFF	TGCGCCAGCAGCTTCGGGGAGGGAAGAACTGAAGCTTTCTTT
TRBV6-1	NA	NA	TRBJ1-1	CASSVGPPRGNTEAFF	TGTGCCAGCAGTGTTGGCCCTCCCCGAGGGAACACTGAAGCTTTCTTT
TRBV2	TRBD2	NA	TRBJ2-7	CASSTGLERYEQYF	TGTGCCAGCAGTACGGGACTAGAACGTTACGAGCAGTACTTC
TRBV9	TRBD2	NA	TRBJ2-1	CASSAGTSGGLNEQFF	TGTGCCAGCAGCGCCGGGACTAGCGGGGGTCTCAATGAGCAGTTCTTC
TRBV5-1	NA	NA	TRBJ2-3	CASSFGGASTDTQYF	TGCGCCAGCAGCTTTGGGGGGGCTAGCACAGATACGCAGTATTTT